The entry that follows covers one T cell receptor (beta chain) sequence. Trimming shortened V by 6 bases and J by 1 base, and 16 bases separated the two germline ends. Looked up from germline, CDR1 is SGHNT and CDR2 is YYREEE (reference sequence). This CDR3 contains 15 residues. Method: immunoSEQ multiplex PCR; TCRdb's copy keeps in-frame clones and lacks some. The table includes 38,000 or so clones, roughly 90% detected once. This sample was included in a study of T cell changes during pregnancy in multiple sclerosis. The material was CD4+ T cells from peripheral blood mononuclear cells, obtained in the third trimester of pregnancy. This receptor was identified in a female donor with multiple sclerosis, enrolled in a pregnancy study. The rearrangement uses TRBV5-4 and TRBJ1-1, with D hard to call. The CDR3 DNA reads TGTGCCAGCAACCCTGGACTGGGTTGGAACACTGAAGCTTTCTTT. This codes for CASNPGLGWNTEAFF.